This entry describes one T cell receptor (beta chain). Its antigen is unknown. From the 5' RACE reads, TCRdb called clonotypes with MiXCR, one entry per CDR3 protein. The data show 13,000 or so distinct CDR3 sequences, approximately 4.6% seen once. Described time point: sample taken at primary tumor resection. The sample comes from a study of spatial heterogeneity in lung cancer. Study results and limitations: Intratumoral expanded alpha and beta TCR counts were found to track tumor mutation counts. Estimation of coverage gave values of around 6.6% for alpha and around 14% for beta chains in tumor T cells. Ubiquitous and regional nonsynonymous mutations were each tracked by the matching count of ubiquitous or regional expanded TCRs.

The CDR3 sequence is 16 residues long. The ends lost 2 bases at V and 0 bases at J; junction bases unmatched: 4. The V gene's germline CDR1 is LNHDA and CDR2 SQIVND (reference sequence). This TCR was recovered from a male donor with early-stage non-small cell lung cancer. The material was lung tumor tissue, obtained at surgery. The chain combines TRBV19 with TRBJ2-4; TRBD1 agrees at 7 bases. The DNA of the CDR3 is TGTGCCAGTAGTATAAGACAGGGCCTAGCCAAAAACATTCAGTACTTC. Amino acid sequence: CASSIRQGLAKNIQYF.